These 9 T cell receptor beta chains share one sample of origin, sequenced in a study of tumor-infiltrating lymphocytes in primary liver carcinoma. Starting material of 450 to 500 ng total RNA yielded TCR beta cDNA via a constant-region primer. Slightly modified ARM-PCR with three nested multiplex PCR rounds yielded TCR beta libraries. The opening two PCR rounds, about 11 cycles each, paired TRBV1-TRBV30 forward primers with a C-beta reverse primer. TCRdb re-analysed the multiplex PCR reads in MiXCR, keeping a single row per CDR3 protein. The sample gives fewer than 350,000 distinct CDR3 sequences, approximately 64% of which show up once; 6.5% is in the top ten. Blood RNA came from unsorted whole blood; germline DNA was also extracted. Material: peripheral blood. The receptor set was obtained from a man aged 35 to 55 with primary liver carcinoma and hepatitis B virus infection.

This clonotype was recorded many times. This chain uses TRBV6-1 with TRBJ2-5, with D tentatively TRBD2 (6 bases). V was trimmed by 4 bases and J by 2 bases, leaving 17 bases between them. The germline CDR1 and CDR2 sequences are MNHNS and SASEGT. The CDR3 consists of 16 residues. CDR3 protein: CASSVVWAGLQETQYF. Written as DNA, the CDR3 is TGTGCCAGCAGTGTGGTCTGGGCGGGACTGCAAGAGACCCAGTACTTC.

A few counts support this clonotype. CDR3 bases: TGTGCCAGCAGCTCTCGGACTAGCGGGAGGGCCTACAATGAGCAGTTCTTC. Encoded protein: CASSSRTSGRAYNEQFF. The chain uses TRBV7-9 and TRBJ2-1; 15 bases fit TRBD2. CDR1 SEHNR and CDR2 FQNEAQ come from the germline V gene (reference sequence). The CDR3 is 17 amino acids. With V trimmed by 4 bases and J by 2 bases, 3 bases remained unmatched.

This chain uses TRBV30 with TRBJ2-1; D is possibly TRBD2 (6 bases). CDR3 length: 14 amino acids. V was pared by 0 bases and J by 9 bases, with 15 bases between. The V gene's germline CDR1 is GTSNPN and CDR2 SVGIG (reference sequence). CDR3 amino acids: CAWSVRGRPTEQFF. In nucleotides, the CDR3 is TGTGCCTGGAGTGTACGTGGGAGGCCCACTGAGCAGTTCTTC.

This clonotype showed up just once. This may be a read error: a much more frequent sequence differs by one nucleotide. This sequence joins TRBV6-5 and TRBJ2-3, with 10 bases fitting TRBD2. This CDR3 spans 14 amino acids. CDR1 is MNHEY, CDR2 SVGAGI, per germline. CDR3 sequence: CASSRTSGTDTLYF. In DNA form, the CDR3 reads TGTGCCAGCAGTCGGACTAGCGGCACAGATACGCTGTATTTT.

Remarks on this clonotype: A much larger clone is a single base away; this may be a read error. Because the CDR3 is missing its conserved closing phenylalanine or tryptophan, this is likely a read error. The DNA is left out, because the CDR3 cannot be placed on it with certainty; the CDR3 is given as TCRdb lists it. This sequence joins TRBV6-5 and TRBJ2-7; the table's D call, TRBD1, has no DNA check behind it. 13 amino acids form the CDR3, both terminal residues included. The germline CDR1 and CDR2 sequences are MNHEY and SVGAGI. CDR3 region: CASSYSRRPSLYL.

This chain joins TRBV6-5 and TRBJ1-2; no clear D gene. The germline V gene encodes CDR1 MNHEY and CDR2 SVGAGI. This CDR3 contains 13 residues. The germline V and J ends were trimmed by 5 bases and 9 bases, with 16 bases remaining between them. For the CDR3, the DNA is TGTGCCAGCAGTAGGGAGGGCCGTAATAGCTACACCTTC. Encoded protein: CASSREGRNSYTF.

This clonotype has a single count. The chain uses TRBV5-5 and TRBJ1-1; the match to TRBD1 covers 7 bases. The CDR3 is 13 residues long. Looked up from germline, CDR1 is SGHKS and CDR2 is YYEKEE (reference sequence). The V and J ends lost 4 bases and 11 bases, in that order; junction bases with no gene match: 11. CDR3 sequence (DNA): TGTGCCAGCAGCAGGGGGCAGCATGCATATGCTTTCTTT. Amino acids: CASSRGQHAYAFF. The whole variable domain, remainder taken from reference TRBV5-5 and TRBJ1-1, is DAGVTQSPTHLIKTRGQQVTLRCSPISGHKSVSWYQQVLGQGPQFIFQYYEKEERGRGNFPDRFSARQFPNYSSELNVNALLLGDSALYLCASSRGQHAYAFFGQGTRLTVV.

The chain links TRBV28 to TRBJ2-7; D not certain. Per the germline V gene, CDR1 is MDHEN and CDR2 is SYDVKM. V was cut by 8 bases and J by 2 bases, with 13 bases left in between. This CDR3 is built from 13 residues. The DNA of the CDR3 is TGTGCCAGCGGGATGCCAATCGCCTACGAGCAGTACTTC. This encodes CASGMPIAYEQYF. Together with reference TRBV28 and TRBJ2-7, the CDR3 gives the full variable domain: DVKVTQSSRYLVKRTGEKVFLECVQDMDHENMFWYRQDPGLGLRLIYFSYDVKMKEKGDIPEGYSVSREKKERFSLILESASTNQTSMYLCASGMPIAYEQYFGPGTRLTVT.

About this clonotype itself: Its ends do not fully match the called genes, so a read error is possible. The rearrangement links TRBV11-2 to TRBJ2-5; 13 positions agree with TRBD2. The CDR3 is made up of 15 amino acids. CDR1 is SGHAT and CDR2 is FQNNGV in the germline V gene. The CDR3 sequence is CASSRTSGSIEIQYF. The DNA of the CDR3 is TGTGCCAGCAGCCGGACTAGCGGGAGTATAGAGATCCAGTACTTC.